Below, one TCR beta chain is given with its context. This entry belongs to a study of blood T cell repertoires in COVID-19. Using immunoSEQ multiplex PCR, the repertoire was profiled, and TCRdb retains in-frame clones only, with some absent. The data show fewer than 130,000 clones, roughly two thirds seen once. There are 15 residues in the CDR3. V lost 1 base, J lost 2 bases, and 11 bases lay in between. In germline, CDR1 is SGHTS, CDR2 YDEGEE. Sequencing used peripheral blood. The V call is TRBV5-8, the J call TRBJ2-3; D gene uncertain. This TCR was sampled from a man aged 80 or over with acute or convalescent COVID-19. Here the CDR3 DNA reads TGTGCCAGCAGCTTGAACCTAGTTTTCACAGATACGCAGTATTTT. Its protein product is CASSLNLVFTDTQYF.